This TCR beta chain emerged from a study of spatial heterogeneity in lung cancer. On this clonotype: Its antigen is currently unknown. Relative to the germline gene, one junction end is altered; a read error may explain this. Being off target in a library aimed at alpha chains, this beta chain has a size of little meaning.

Time point described: sample taken at primary tumor resection. TCR cDNA molecules each carried a unique molecular identifier. TCRdb redid the calling of the 5' RACE reads with MiXCR, one entry per CDR3 protein. The sample includes under 6,000 distinct CDR3 sequences, about 6.4% of them seen just once. Study-wide findings and caveats: Quantities of ubiquitous and regional expanded TCRs paralleled ubiquitous and regional nonsynonymous mutations, respectively. Coverage estimated for tumor T cells reached roughly 7% for alpha chains and under 15% for beta chains. Intratumoral expanded alpha and beta TCR counts were found to track tumor mutation counts.

The CDR3 loop spans 15 amino acids. Per germline, CDR1 MNHEY and CDR2 SMNVEV (reference sequence). The sequencing here drew on lung tumor tissue, taken at surgery. The clonotype comes from a female donor with early-stage non-small cell lung cancer. This chain connects TRBV27 to TRBJ1-6, with no clear D. The CDR3: CTSSSEFGYNSPLHF. The CDR3 DNA reads as TGTACCAGCAGTTCGGAATTTGGGTATAATTCACCCCTCCACTTT.